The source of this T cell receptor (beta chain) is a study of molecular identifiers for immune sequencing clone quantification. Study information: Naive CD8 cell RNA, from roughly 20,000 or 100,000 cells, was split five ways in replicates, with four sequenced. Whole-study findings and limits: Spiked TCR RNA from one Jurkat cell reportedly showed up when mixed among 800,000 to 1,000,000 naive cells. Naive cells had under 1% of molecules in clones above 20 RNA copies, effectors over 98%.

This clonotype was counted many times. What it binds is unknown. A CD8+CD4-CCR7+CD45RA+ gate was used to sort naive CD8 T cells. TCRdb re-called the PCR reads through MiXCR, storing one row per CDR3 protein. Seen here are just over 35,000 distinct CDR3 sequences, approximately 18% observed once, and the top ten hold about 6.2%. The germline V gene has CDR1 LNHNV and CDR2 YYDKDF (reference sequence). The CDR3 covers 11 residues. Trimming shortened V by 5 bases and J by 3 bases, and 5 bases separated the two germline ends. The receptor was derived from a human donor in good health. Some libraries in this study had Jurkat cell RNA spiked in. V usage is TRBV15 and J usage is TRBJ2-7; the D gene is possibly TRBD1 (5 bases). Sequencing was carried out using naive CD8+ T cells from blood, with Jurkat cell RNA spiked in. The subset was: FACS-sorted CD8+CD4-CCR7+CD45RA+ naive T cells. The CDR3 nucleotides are TGTGCCACCAGCGACAGCTACGAGCAGTACTTC. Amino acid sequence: CATSDSYEQYF.